The rows below give T cell receptor beta chains drawn from one sample of a study of shared clonotypes between healthy human individuals. The assay was immunoSEQ multiplex PCR, and TCRdb's table has in-frame clones only and misses some. The sample records 170,000 or so clones, 65% to 80% being singletons. Material: memory CD4+ T cells sorted from blood. Receptors originate from a man aged 25 to 45 in good health. The CDR3 runs from the conserved cysteine through the conserved F or W. D genes are given only for firm matches. Size is stated for part of the rows, as once, few or many counts, or as a class when the clone is expanded.

d_call	v_call	j_call	clone_size	cdr3_aa	cdr3_nt
NA	TRBV5-6	TRBJ2-3	NA	CASSWDPTVFNTDTQYF	TGTGCCAGCAGCTGGGACCCGACGGTCTTCAACACAGATACGCAGTATTTT
NA	TRBV19	TRBJ2-7	NA	CASSNVNGRSSSYEQYF	TGTGCCAGTAGTAATGTAAACGGACGATCAAGCTCCTACGAGCAGTACTTC
NA	TRBV2	TRBJ2-3	NA	CASSEFGGDTQYF	TGTGCCAGCAGTGAATTTGGAGGGGATACGCAGTATTTT
TRBD1	TRBV10-2	TRBJ1-1	few	CASISTGDTEAFF	TGCGCCAGCATCTCTACAGGGGACACTGAAGCTTTCTTT
TRBD2	TRBV9	TRBJ2-1	few	CASSPSGRMYNEQFF	TGTGCCAGCAGCCCCAGCGGGAGGATGTACAATGAGCAGTTCTTC
NA	TRBV5-6	TRBJ2-2	NA	CASSFGQTTGELFF	TGTGCCAGCAGCTTTGGACAGACCACCGGGGAGCTGTTTTTT
NA	TRBV5-6	TRBJ2-7	NA	CASSLDVYEQYF	TGTGCCAGCAGCCTTGACGTATACGAGCAGTACTTC
NA	TRBV5-1	TRBJ2-7	NA	CASSLGGDFYEQYF	TGCGCCAGCAGCTTGGGTGGGGACTTCTACGAGCAGTACTTC
TRBD2	TRBV9	TRBJ2-1	NA	CASSVVGSGVAGNEQFF	TGTGCCAGCAGCGTAGTCGGGAGCGGGGTAGCAGGCAATGAGCAGTTCTTC
TRBD1	TRBV7-8	TRBJ2-7	NA	CASSSRRQGVYEQYF	TGTGCCAGCAGCTCACGCAGACAGGGGGTCTACGAGCAGTACTTC
NA	TRBV15	TRBJ2-1	NA	CATTEGGHDEQFF	TGTGCCACCACGGAGGGGGGCCACGATGAGCAGTTCTTC
NA	TRBV18	TRBJ1-2	NA	CASSPQQLQGNYGYTF	TGTGCCAGCTCACCACAACAGCTTCAGGGGAACTATGGCTACACCTTC
TRBD2	TRBV5-1	TRBJ2-2	NA	CASRSLAGDTGELFF	TGCGCCAGCAGGTCGCTAGCGGGGGACACCGGGGAGCTGTTTTTT
NA	TRBV5-6	TRBJ1-1	NA	CASSSWGRAAFF	TGTGCCAGCAGCTCATGGGGGCGGGCGGCTTTCTTT
TRBD2	TRBV27	TRBJ2-1	NA	CASSFRLWGTSGDNEQFF	TGTGCCAGCAGTTTTAGGCTTTGGGGGACTAGCGGGGACAATGAGCAGTTCTTC
NA	TRBV11-2	TRBJ1-3	once	CASSQRGGSGNTIYF	TGTGCCAGCAGCCAAAGAGGGGGGTCCGGAAACACCATATATTTT
TRBD2	TRBV4-2	TRBJ2-2	NA	CASSQGESSGSLNTGELFF	TGTGCCAGCAGTCAGGGGGAATCTAGCGGGAGCCTGAACACCGGGGAGCTGTTTTTT
TRBD1	TRBV18	TRBJ1-2	few	CASSADRDYGYTF	TGTGCCAGCTCAGCGGACAGGGATTATGGCTACACCTTC
NA	TRBV5-1	TRBJ2-1	NA	CASSLEEGEQFF	TGCGCCAGCAGCCTGGAGGAGGGTGAGCAGTTCTTC
NA	TRBV7-3	TRBJ2-3	NA	CASSSGRGTQYF	TGTGCCAGCAGCTCTGGACGGGGTACGCAGTATTTT
TRBD1	TRBV5-4	TRBJ2-7	NA	CASTPGQGLGEQYF	TGTGCCAGCACCCCCGGACAGGGATTAGGCGAGCAGTACTTC
NA	TRBV30	TRBJ1-2	NA	CAWSGERKTYGYTF	TGTGCCTGGAGTGGGGAGAGGAAGACCTATGGCTACACCTTC
TRBD2	TRBV11-2	TRBJ2-1	NA	CASTSGVLAGVHSTQFF	TGTGCCAGCACCAGTGGGGTTTTAGCGGGAGTCCATTCCACGCAGTTCTTC
NA	TRBV11-2	TRBJ2-7	few	CASSLTTYEQYF	TGTGCCAGCAGCCTCACAACCTACGAGCAGTACTTC
NA	TRBV10-3	TRBJ2-1	NA	CAISERGTYNEQFF	TGTGCCATCAGTGAGAGGGGAACCTACAATGAGCAGTTCTTC
NA	TRBV27	TRBJ2-1	NA	CASSPHRAPAAYNEQFF	TGTGCCAGCAGTCCCCACAGGGCCCCCGCCGCCTACAATGAGCAGTTCTTC
NA	TRBV5-1	TRBJ2-7	NA	CASSKDPSISYEQYF	TGCGCCAGCAGCAAGGACCCTTCAATCTCCTACGAGCAGTACTTC
NA	TRBV28	TRBJ1-5	few	CASSYFSNQPQHF	TGTGCCAGCAGTTATTTTTCCAATCAGCCCCAGCATTTT
NA	TRBV10-3	TRBJ1-1	NA	CAISGWETANTEAFF	TGTGCCATCAGTGGATGGGAAACAGCGAACACTGAAGCTTTCTTT
NA	TRBV5-6	TRBJ2-5	NA	CASSSTGRGQETQYF	TGTGCCAGCAGCTCCACCGGCCGGGGGCAAGAGACCCAGTACTTC
NA	TRBV7-8	TRBJ2-5	NA	CASSLGAGATQYF	TGTGCCAGCAGCTTAGGTGCAGGGGCGACCCAGTACTTC
NA	TRBV5-4	TRBJ2-3	NA	CASSQDREDTQYF	TGTGCCAGCAGCCAAGACAGAGAGGATACGCAGTATTTT
TRBD2	TRBV9	TRBJ2-7	NA	CASSAGTSGRVAYEQYF	TGTGCCAGCAGCGCCGGGACTAGCGGGAGGGTTGCATACGAGCAGTACTTC
NA	TRBV7-2	TRBJ2-7	NA	CASSQLGGYPYEQYF	TGTGCCAGCAGCCAACTCGGCGGCTATCCCTACGAGCAGTACTTC
NA	TRBV7-9	TRBJ2-1	once	CASSFVTGEQFF	TGTGCCAGCAGCTTTGTAACGGGTGAGCAGTTCTTC
TRBD1	TRBV5-6	TRBJ2-3	NA	CASSTRTGGQFTQYF	TGTGCCAGCAGCACACGGACAGGGGGCCAATTTACGCAGTATTTT
NA	TRBV19	TRBJ2-5	NA	CASRGGGAKTQYF	TGTGCCAGTCGAGGAGGAGGGGCCAAGACCCAGTACTTC
NA	TRBV10-2	TRBJ2-1	NA	CATGLVNEQFF	TGCGCCACCGGACTGGTCAATGAGCAGTTCTTC